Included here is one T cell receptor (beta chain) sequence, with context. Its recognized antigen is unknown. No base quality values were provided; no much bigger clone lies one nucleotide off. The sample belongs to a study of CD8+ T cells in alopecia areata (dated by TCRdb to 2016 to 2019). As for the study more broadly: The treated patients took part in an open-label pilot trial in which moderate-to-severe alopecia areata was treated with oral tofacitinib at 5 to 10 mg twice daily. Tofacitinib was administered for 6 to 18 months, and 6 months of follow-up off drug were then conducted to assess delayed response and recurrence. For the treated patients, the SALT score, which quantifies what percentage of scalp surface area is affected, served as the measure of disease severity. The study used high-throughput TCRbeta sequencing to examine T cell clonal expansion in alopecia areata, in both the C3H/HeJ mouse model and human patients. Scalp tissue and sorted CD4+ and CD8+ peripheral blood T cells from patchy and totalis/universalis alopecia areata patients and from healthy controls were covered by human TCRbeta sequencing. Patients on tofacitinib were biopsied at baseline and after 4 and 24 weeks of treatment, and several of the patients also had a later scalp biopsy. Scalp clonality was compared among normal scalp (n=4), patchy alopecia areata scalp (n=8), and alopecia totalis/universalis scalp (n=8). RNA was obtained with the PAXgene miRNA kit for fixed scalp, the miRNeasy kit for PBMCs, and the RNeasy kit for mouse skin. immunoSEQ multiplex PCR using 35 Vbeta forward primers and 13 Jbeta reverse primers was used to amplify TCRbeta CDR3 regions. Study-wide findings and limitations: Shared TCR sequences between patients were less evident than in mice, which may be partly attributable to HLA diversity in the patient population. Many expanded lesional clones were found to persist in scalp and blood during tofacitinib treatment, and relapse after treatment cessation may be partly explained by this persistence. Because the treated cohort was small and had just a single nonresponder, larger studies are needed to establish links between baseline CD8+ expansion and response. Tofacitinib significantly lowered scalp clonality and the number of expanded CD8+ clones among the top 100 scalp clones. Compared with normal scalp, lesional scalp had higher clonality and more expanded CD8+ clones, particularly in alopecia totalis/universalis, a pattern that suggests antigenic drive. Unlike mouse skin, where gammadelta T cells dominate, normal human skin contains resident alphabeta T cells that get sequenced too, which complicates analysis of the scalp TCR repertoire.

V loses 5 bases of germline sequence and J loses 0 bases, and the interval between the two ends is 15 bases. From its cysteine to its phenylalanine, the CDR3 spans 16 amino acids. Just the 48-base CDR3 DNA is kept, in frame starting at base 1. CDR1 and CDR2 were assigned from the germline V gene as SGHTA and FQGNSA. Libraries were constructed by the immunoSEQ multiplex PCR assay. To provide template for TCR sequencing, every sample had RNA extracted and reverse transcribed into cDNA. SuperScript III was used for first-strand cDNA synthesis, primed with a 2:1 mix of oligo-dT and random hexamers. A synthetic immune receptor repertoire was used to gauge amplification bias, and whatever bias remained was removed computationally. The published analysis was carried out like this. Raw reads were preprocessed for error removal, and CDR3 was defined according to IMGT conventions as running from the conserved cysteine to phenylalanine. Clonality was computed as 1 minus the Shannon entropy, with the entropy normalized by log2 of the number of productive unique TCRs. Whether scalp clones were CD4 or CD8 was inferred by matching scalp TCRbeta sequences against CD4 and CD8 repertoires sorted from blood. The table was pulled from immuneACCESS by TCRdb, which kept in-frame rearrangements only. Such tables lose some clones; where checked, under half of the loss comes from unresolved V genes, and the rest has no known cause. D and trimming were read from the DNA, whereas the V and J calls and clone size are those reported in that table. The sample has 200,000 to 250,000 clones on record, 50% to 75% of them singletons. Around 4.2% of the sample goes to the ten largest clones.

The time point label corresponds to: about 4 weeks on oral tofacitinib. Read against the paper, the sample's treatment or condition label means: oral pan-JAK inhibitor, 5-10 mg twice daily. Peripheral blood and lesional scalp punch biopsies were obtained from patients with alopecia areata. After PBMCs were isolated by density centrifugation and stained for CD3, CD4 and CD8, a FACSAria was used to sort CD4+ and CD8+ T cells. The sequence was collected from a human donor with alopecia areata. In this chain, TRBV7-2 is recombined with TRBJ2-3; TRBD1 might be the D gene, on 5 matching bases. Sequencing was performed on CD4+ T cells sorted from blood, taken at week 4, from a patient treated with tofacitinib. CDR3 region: CASSLRAGPSTDTQYF. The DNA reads TGTGCCAGCAGCCTCCGGGCAGGGCCAAGCACAGATACGCAGTATTTT.